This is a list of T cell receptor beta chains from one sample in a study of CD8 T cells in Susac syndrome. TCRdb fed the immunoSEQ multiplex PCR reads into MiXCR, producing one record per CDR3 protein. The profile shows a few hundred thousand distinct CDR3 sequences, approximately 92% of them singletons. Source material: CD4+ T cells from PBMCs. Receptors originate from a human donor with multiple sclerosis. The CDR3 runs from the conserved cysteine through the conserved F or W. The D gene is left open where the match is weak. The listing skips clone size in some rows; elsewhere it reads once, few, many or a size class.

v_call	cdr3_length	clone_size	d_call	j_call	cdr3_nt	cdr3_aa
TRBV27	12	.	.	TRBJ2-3	TGTGCCAGCAGTTCCGCCGGGGATACGCAGTATTTT	CASSSAGDTQYF
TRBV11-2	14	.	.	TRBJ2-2	TGTGCCAACGCAGGGGGGCCGAACACCGGGGAGCTGTTTTTT	CANAGGPNTGELFF
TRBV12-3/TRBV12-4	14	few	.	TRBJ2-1	TGTGCCAGCAGTTTAGCGGGAGTTGGCAATGAGCAGTTCTTC	CASSLAGVGNEQFF
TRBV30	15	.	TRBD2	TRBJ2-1	TGTGCCTGGAGTAAGACGGGGACTATAAGCGATGAGCAGTTCTTC	CAWSKTGTISDEQFF
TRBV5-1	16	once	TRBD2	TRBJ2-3	TGCGCCAGCAGCTTTGAAGGACTAGCGAGCCCAGATACGCAGTATTTT	CASSFEGLASPDTQYF
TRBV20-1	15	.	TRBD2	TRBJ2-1	TGCAGTGCTATCTCTAGCGGTTCTCGCTACAATGAGCAGTTCTTC	CSAISSGSRYNEQFF
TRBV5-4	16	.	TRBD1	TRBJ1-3	TGTGCCAGCAGCCGTGGGACAGGGCGCTCTGGAAACACCATATATTTT	CASSRGTGRSGNTIYF
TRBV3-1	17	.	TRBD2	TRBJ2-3	TGTGCCACCGGCGGACTAGCGGGGGCCAAGAACACAGATACGCAGTATTTT	CATGGLAGAKNTDTQYF
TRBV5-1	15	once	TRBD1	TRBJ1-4	TGCGCCAGCAGCGAAGGACAGGGGAGAGGTGAAAAACTGTTTTTT	CASSEGQGRGEKLFF
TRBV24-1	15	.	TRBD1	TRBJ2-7	TGTGCCACCAGTGACCCGGGACAGGGGACCTACGAGCAGTACTTC	CATSDPGQGTYEQYF
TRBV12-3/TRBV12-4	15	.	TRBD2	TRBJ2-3	TGTGCCAGCAGTTTTCCTAGGGACTACCCAGATACGCAGTATTTT	CASSFPRDYPDTQYF
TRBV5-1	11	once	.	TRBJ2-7	TGCGCCAGCAGCTTGGCAGGAGATCAGTACTTC	CASSLAGDQYF
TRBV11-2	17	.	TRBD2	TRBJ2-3	TGTGCCAGCAGCTACTCCATAGCGGGGGGGAGCACAGATACGCAGTATTTT	CASSYSIAGGSTDTQYF
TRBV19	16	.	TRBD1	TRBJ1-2	TGTGCCAGTAGTATGGTACAGGGGGCGCAAGGCTATGGCTACACCTTC	CASSMVQGAQGYGYTF
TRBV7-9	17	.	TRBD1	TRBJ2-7	TGTGCCAGCAGCCTGCAGGACAGGTATCATAAATCCTACGAGCAGTACTTC	CASSLQDRYHKSYEQYF
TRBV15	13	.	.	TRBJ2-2	TGTGCCACCAGCACCCCTTACACCGGGGAGCTGTTTTTT	CATSTPYTGELFF
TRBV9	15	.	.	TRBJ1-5	TGTGCCAGCAGCCTGCTGGGGGGGCGCAATCAGCCCCAGCATTTT	CASSLLGGRNQPQHF
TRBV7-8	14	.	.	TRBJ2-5	TGTGCCAGCAGCTTAACCCGAAGGAGGGAGACCCAGTACTTC	CASSLTRRRETQYF
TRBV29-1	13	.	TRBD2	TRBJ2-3	TGCAGCGTTGGTGGGAGGGTTCTAGATACGCAGTATTTT	CSVGGRVLDTQYF
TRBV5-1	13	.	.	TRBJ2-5	TGCGCCAGCGAAGGAGGGAGAGCAGAGACCCAGTACTTC	CASEGGRAETQYF
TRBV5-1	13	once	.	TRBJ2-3	TGCGCCAGCAGCGGGTCCATGGCGGATACGCAGTATTTT	CASSGSMADTQYF
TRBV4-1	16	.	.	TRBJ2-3	TGCGCCAGCAGCCTGCGGACAGAGGCACTTTCAGATACGCAGTATTTT	CASSLRTEALSDTQYF
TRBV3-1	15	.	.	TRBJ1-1	TGTGCCAGCAGCCGCGCCGTGGGAGTGAACACTGAAGCTTTCTTT	CASSRAVGVNTEAFF
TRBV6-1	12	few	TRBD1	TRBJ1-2	TGTGCCAGCAGTCTACAGGGGGCAGGCTACACCTTC	CASSLQGAGYTF